The 25 T cell receptor beta chains presented below share a single source sample, sequenced in a study of T cells in Graves' hyperthyroidism and ophthalmopathy. RNA transcripts provided the source from which TCR beta CDR3 regions were amplified. HTBI primers were used for first-round RT-PCR of the TCR CDR3. Using its own MiXCR run on the multiplex PCR reads, TCRdb lists one record per CDR3 protein. The sample records about 740,000 distinct CDR3 sequences, 14% being singletons. Input material: blood. These receptors were obtained from a woman aged 18-29 years with Graves' hyperthyroidism.

This clonotype was seen ten or more times. This chain uses TRBV28 with TRBJ2-3; tentatively, D is TRBD1 (6 bases). The germline gives CDR1 MDHEN, CDR2 SYDVKM. V dropped 3 bases and J dropped 0 bases, with 10 bases sitting between them. The CDR3 has 15 residues. DNA for the CDR3: TGTGCCAGCAGTTTGAGGACAGCTAGCACAGATACGCAGTATTTT. Protein: CASSLRTASTDTQYF.

This clonotype has at least ten counts. J is TRBJ2-3 and V is TRBV20-1; the D is unclear. V lost 1 base and J lost 4, with 6 bases in between. There are 12 residues in the CDR3. Germline CDR1 reads DFQATT; CDR2 reads SNEGSKA (reference sequence). CDR3 sequence (DNA): TGCAGTGCTAGAGGCGTTTCAGATACGCAGTATTTT. Its translation: CSARGVSDTQYF.

This clonotype was seen a few times. The V gene is TRBV10-3, the J gene TRBJ1-6; tentatively, D is TRBD1 (5 bases). The germline CDR1 and CDR2 sequences are ENHRY and SYGVKD. Trimming left V 2 bases short and J 8 bases short, with 16 bases between. The CDR3 runs 16 residues. CDR3 nucleotides: TGTGCCATCAGTGAGGGGGGTTACGGGATTGATTCACCCCTCCACTTT. This sequence encodes CAISEGGYGIDSPLHF.

This clonotype was picked up many times. The gene calls are TRBV5-1 and TRBJ2-7, with TRBD2 identical over 8 bases. Germline V gives CDR1 SGHRS, CDR2 YFSETQ. This CDR3 has 14 amino acids. V was pared by 4 bases and J by 5 bases, with 8 bases of the junction left unmatched. The CDR3 coding sequence is TGCGCCAGCAGCGAGGGACTAGGTTTCCACGAGCAGTACTTC. Its protein is CASSEGLGFHEQYF.

This clonotype has only a few counts. V gene TRBV5-6 combines with J gene TRBJ1-1; D is unclear. Germline CDR1 is SGHDT and CDR2 is YYEEEE. The CDR3 loop spans 14 amino acids. V was trimmed by 4 bases and J by 3 bases, leaving 13 bases between them. This chain's CDR3 is CASSPELRDTEAFF. The CDR3 region has the DNA TGTGCCAGCAGCCCTGAGCTGAGGGACACTGAAGCTTTCTTT.

This clonotype was seen ten or more times. The J gene is TRBJ1-2, the V gene TRBV12-3 or TRBV12-4; D remains ambiguous. The CDR3 sequence is 13 residues long. Between the trimmed V and J ends, which lost 1 base and 4 bases, there was a span of 7 bases. DNA of the CDR3: TGTGCCAGCAGTTTAGGACAAGCCTATGGCTACACCTTC. The encoded protein is CASSLGQAYGYTF.

V usage is TRBV6-5 and J usage is TRBJ2-5; TRBD1 aligns across 12 bases. The CDR3 length is 15 residues. CDR1 is MNHEY and CDR2 is SVGAGI in the germline V gene. J gave up 5 bases and V 3 bases, and 4 bases lay outside the gene matches. In DNA, the CDR3 is TGTGCCAGCAGTTATGGGACAGGGGGCGTGGAGACCCAGTACTTC. This translates into CASSYGTGGVETQYF.

This clonotype was counted many times. CDR3 sequence (DNA): TGCAGTGCACCAGTTCTGCAGGGAAGCACAGATACGCAGTATTTT. It specifies CSAPVLQGSTDTQYF. The chain joins TRBV20-1 to TRBJ2-3; the D gene is possibly TRBD1 (5 bases). The CDR3 sequence is 15 residues long. In germline, CDR1 is DFQATT, CDR2 SNEGSKA (reference sequence). Deletions cut 6 bases from V and 0 bases from J, with 16 bases between.

V usage is TRBV4-2 and J usage is TRBJ2-1; 8 positions agree with TRBD2. V shed 0 bases, J shed 4 bases, and the junction held 8 bases outside the gene matches. Germline-derived CDR1 and CDR2 are LGHNA and YNFKEQ. The CDR3 has 17 amino acids. CDR3 sequence: CASSQDLSLAGYNEQFF. In DNA form, the CDR3 reads TGTGCCAGCAGCCAAGACCTCAGCCTAGCGGGTTACAATGAGCAGTTCTTC.

This clonotype has ten or more counts. This chain links TRBV20-1 with TRBJ1-5; D ambiguous. Germline-derived CDR1 and CDR2 are DFQATT and SNEGSKA (reference sequence). This CDR3 contains 16 residues. Trimming cost V 0 bases and J 3 bases, with 15 bases left between them. The CDR3 DNA reads as TGCAGTGCTAGAGATCCTGATGGGAGGGACAATCAGCCCCAGCATTTT. This codes for CSARDPDGRDNQPQHF.

This clonotype occurred many times. The chain is built from TRBV6-6 and TRBJ2-3; no definite D call. Trimming removed 2 bases at V and 2 bases at J, with 17 bases between. This CDR3 contains 17 residues. The germline CDR1 and CDR2 sequences are MNHNY and SVGAGI (reference sequence). The CDR3 DNA follows: TGTGCCAGCAGTTACGACTCGGGTTCACGGTACACAGATACGCAGTATTTT. Its protein product is CASSYDSGSRYTDTQYF.

The sample holds a few counts of this clonotype. The chain has TRBV5-1 and TRBJ2-7; possible D gene TRBD1, 6 bases. CDR3 length equals 14 residues. Germline CDR1 and CDR2: SGHRS and YFSETQ. The V end lost 2 bases, the J end lost 3 bases, and 12 bases lay between the germline ends. This CDR3 is CASSFGQTHYEQYF. CDR3 bases: TGCGCCAGCAGCTTCGGACAGACTCACTACGAGCAGTACTTC.

This clonotype was recorded a few times. V is TRBV29-1 and J is TRBJ1-1; 8 bases align to TRBD1. This CDR3 spans 12 amino acids. Germline V gene data show CDR1 as SQVTM and CDR2 as ANQGSEA. V trimming: 6 bases; J trimming: 4 bases; junction bases outside the gene matches: 4. CDR3 protein: CSVSQGVTEAFF. DNA of the CDR3: TGCAGCGTCTCACAGGGGGTCACTGAAGCTTTCTTT.

This clonotype has a count of ten or more. V usage is TRBV7-3 and J usage is TRBJ2-1, with 8 bases identical to TRBD2. CDR1 and CDR2 (germline): SGHTA, FQGTGA. V shed 2 bases, J shed 4 bases, and the junction held 4 bases outside the gene matches. The CDR3 contains 15 residues. The CDR3 DNA sequence: TGTGCCAGCAGCTTATCTAGCGGGCAGTACAATGAGCAGTTCTTC. Translated, it gives CASSLSSGQYNEQFF.

This sequence joins TRBV29-1 and TRBJ2-1; D ambiguous. The CDR3 sequence is 15 residues long. Germline CDR1 SQVTM, CDR2 ANQGSEA. With 3 bases removed from V and 3 bases from J, the gap between germline ends came to 15 bases. This CDR3 is CSVDGPKGFYNEQFF. CDR3 sequence (DNA): TGCAGCGTTGACGGGCCAAAGGGTTTCTACAATGAGCAGTTCTTC.

This clonotype was seen repeatedly, ten times or more. The J gene is TRBJ2-7, the V gene TRBV20-1; 10 bases fit TRBD2. The germline gives CDR1 DFQATT, CDR2 SNEGSKA (reference sequence). The CDR3 has 13 amino acids. V lost 6 bases and J lost 5; bases outside the gene matches: 7. The CDR3 DNA reads as TGCAGTGCCCAAACTAGCGGGGCGAACGAGCAGTACTTC. The encoded protein is CSAQTSGANEQYF.

This clonotype was counted ten times or more. The chain recombines TRBV20-1 with TRBJ2-7; D gene ambiguous. Trimming removed 3 bases from V and 1 base from J, with 7 bases in between. The CDR3 extends over 12 amino acids. In germline, CDR1 is DFQATT, CDR2 SNEGSKA (reference sequence). CDR3 DNA: TGCAGTGCTAGCTGGGGATCCTACGAGCAGTACTTC. This gives the protein CSASWGSYEQYF.

The J gene is TRBJ1-2, the V gene TRBV27, with D possibly being TRBD1 (6 bases). The CDR3 totals 13 residues. CDR1 and CDR2 from the germline V gene are MNHEY and SMNVEV (reference sequence). V dropped 5 bases and J dropped 7 bases, with 14 bases sitting between them. CDR3 region: CASSTYREGGYTF. CDR3 in DNA: TGTGCCAGCAGTACCTACAGGGAGGGTGGCTACACCTTC.

Turning to this clonotype: This CDR3 fails to terminate in the conserved phenylalanine or tryptophan, so it likely reflects a read error. The genes are TRBV7-3 and TRBJ2-1; D may match TRBD1 or TRBD2 (5 bases each). The CDR3 covers 14 residues. Trimming stripped 4 bases from V and 4 bases from J, with 11 bases between. CDR1 SGHTA and CDR2 FQGTGA come from the germline V gene. The CDR3 sequence: CASSYGTEYNEQFV. For the CDR3, the DNA is TGTGCCAGCAGCTACGGGACGGAGTACAATGAGCAGTTCGTC.

This clonotype was seen repeatedly, ten times or more. V usage is TRBV11-3 and J usage is TRBJ2-1; D is possibly TRBD2 (6 bases). This CDR3 comprises 14 residues. V lost 6 bases and J 4 bases, leaving 13 bases between the germline ends. In germline, CDR1 is SGHNT, CDR2 YENEEA. The CDR3 sequence is CASRKDGSYNEQFF. The CDR3 DNA sequence: TGTGCCAGCAGAAAAGACGGGAGTTACAATGAGCAGTTCTTC.

The chain has TRBV7-9 and TRBJ1-4; D is possibly TRBD1 (5 bases). The ends were cut back, 1 base at V and 7 bases at J, with 10 bases in the middle. Looked up from germline, CDR1 is SEHNR and CDR2 is FQNEAQ (reference sequence). This CDR3 comprises 14 residues. The CDR3 loop reads CASSLEQGAEKLFF. The CDR3 bases are TGTGCCAGCAGCTTAGAGCAGGGAGCTGAAAAACTGTTTTTT.

Many counts were recorded for this clonotype. The chain combines TRBV28 with TRBJ1-2, with 7 bases that match TRBD1. Germline lookup yields CDR1 MDHEN and CDR2 SYDVKM. The CDR3 is 13 residues long. J was trimmed by 6 bases and V by 5 bases; bases with no gene match: 6. In DNA, the CDR3 is TGTGCCAGCAGTAACTACAGGGGCGATGGCTACACCTTC. This codes for CASSNYRGDGYTF.

The chain employs TRBV27 and TRBJ2-1; 8 bases are shared with TRBD2. The ends lost 2 bases at V and 15 bases at J; junction bases unmatched: 9. This CDR3 is 13 amino acids long. Germline assignment: CDR1 MNHEY and CDR2 SMNVEV (reference sequence). CDR3 sequence reads: CASSLNREGLRFF. CDR3 coding DNA: TGTGCCAGCAGTTTAAACCGGGAGGGCCTGAGGTTCTTC.

There are many counts of this clonotype. The chain carries TRBV28 and TRBJ2-5; no firm D call. V was trimmed by 11 bases and J by 5 bases, leaving 21 bases between them. Per the germline V gene, CDR1 is MDHEN and CDR2 is SYDVKM. The CDR3 has 14 amino acids. CDR3 region: CAGKLSGPGETQYF. CDR3 bases: TGTGCCGGGAAGCTGTCAGGACCCGGGGAGACCCAGTACTTC.

At least ten counts were recorded for this clonotype. This chain uses TRBV18 with TRBJ1-1; 8 nucleotides line up with TRBD1. The CDR3 is made up of 16 amino acids. V was clipped by 5 bases and J by 1 base; unmatched bases: 9. Germline loops: CDR1 KGHSH, CDR2 LQKENI. CDR3 protein: CASSRTGTLANTEAFF. Written as DNA, the CDR3 is TGTGCCAGCTCAAGGACAGGGACCCTTGCGAACACTGAAGCTTTCTTT. Full variable domain (remainder filled in from reference TRBV18 and TRBJ1-1): NAGVMQNPRHLVRRRGQEARLRCSPMKGHSHVYWYRQLPEEGLKFMVYLQKENIIDESGMPKERFSAEFPKEGPSILRIQQVVRGDSAAYFCASSRTGTLANTEAFFGQGTRLTVV.